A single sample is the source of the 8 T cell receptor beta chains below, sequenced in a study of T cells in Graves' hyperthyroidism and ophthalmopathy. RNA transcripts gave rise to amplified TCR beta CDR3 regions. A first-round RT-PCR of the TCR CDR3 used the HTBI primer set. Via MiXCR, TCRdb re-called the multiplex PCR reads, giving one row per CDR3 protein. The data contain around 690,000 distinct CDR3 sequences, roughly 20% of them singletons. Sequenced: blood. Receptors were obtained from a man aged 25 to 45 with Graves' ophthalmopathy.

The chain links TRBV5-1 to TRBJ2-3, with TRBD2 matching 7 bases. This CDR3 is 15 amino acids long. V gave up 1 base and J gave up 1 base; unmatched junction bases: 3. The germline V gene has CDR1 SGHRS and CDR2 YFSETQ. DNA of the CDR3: TGCGCCAGCAGCTTGTGGGCGGGAGGCACAGATACGCAGTATTTT. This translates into CASSLWAGGTDTQYF.

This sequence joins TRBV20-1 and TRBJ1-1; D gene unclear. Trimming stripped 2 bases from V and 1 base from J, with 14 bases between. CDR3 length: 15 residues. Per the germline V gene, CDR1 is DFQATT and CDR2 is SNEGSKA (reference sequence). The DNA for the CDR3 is TGCAGTGCTAGAAACATAGACAACTCGAACACTGAAGCTTTCTTT. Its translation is CSARNIDNSNTEAFF.

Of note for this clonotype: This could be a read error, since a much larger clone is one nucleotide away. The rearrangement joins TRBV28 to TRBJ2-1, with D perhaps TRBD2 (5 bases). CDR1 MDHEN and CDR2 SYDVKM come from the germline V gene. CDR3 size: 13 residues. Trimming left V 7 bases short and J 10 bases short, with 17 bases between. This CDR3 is CASTSGTGSEQFF. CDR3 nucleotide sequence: TGTGCCAGCACATCAGGAACGGGGAGCGAGCAGTTCTTC.

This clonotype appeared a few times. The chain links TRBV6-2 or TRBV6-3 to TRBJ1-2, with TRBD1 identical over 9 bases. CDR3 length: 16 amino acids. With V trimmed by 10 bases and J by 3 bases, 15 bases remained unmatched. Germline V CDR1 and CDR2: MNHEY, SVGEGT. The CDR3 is CATSDRGPRRDYGYTF. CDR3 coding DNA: TGTGCCACTTCGGACAGGGGTCCTCGGAGGGACTATGGCTACACCTTC.

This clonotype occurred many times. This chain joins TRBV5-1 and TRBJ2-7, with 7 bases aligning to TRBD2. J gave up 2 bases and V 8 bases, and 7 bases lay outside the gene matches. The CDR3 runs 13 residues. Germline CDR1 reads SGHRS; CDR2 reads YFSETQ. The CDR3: CASGGDYPYEQYF. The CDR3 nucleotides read TGCGCCAGTGGGGGGGACTACCCCTACGAGCAGTACTTC.

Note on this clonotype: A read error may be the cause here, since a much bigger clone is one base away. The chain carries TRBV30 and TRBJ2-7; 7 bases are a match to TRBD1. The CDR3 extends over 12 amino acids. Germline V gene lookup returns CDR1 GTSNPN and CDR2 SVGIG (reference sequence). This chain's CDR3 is CASVGGSYERYF. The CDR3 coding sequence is TGTGCCTCAGTAGGGGGCTCCTACGAGCGGTACTTC.

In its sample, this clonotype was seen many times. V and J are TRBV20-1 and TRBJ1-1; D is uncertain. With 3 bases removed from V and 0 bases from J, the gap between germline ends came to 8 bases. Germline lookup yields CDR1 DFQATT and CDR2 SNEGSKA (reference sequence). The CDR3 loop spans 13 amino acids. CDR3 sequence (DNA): TGCAGTGCTAGTCCCGACGTGAACACTGAAGCTTTCTTT. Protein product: CSASPDVNTEAFF.

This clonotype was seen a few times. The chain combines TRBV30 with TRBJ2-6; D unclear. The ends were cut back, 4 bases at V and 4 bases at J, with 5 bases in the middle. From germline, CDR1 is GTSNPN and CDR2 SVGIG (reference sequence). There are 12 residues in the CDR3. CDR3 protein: CAWTLGANVLTF. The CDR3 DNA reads TGTGCCTGGACTTTGGGGGCCAACGTCCTGACTTTC.